This T cell receptor (beta chain) came from a study of cytomegalovirus exposure and HLA in healthy donors. In the PCR, 60 Vbeta and 13 Jbeta primers were used. Profiled with immunoSEQ multiplex PCR; TCRdb holds only in-frame clones, not every one. The data contain roughly 150,000 clones, approximately 73% of them singletons. V lost 6 bases and J lost 5; bases outside the gene matches: 8. The CDR3 is 14 residues long. The germline V gene has CDR1 MNHNS and CDR2 SASEGT. The sample was PBMCs. The clonotype was recovered from a man aged 25-45 years in good health and CMV-seropositive. The V gene is TRBV6-1, the J gene TRBJ1-1; 8 positions agree with TRBD1. CDR3 nucleotides: TGTGCCAGCAGGGACAGGGAGGGACGGACTGAAGCTTTCTTT. Its protein is CASRDREGRTEAFF.